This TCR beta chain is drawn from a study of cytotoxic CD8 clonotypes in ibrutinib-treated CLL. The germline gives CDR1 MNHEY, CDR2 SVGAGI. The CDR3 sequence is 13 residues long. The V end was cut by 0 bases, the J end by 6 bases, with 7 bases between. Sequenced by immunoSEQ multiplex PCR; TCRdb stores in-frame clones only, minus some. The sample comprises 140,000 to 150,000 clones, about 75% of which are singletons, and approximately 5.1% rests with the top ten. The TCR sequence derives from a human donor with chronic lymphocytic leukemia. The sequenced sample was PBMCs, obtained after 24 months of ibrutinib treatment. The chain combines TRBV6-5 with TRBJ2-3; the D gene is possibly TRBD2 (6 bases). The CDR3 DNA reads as TGTGCCAGCAGTTACTCGAGCGGGGATACGCAGTATTTT. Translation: CASSYSSGDTQYF.